This T cell receptor beta chain came from a study of regulatory T cells in long-lasting Graves disease. This clonotype was counted at least ten times. As to time point: persistent/refractory GD, antithyroid drugs over 5 years with positive TRAb. From RNA extracted from PBMCs, the TCR library was made. Staff took approximately 10 milliliters of peripheral blood and put it into EDTA tubes. Trimming left V 5 bases short and J 2 bases short, with 18 bases between. CDR1 and CDR2 (germline): MDHEN, SYDVKM. This CDR3 contains 16 residues. Arm-PCR of CDR3 regions and iRepertoire HTBI primers were used to build TCR beta libraries. TCRdb fed the multiplex PCR reads into MiXCR, producing one record per CDR3 protein. The table shows 700,000 or so distinct CDR3 sequences, with approximately 31% occurring only once.

This sample comprised peripheral blood mononuclear cells (PBMCs), obtained when the disease was refractory, from a patient treated with antithyroid drugs. The chain is built from TRBV28 and TRBJ1-2, with D possibly TRBD1 on 6 matching bases. The receptor was isolated from a female donor with Graves disease. CDR3: CASSSVDGGQNYGYTF. The CDR3 region has the DNA TGTGCCAGCAGTAGCGTCGACGGGGGCCAAAACTATGGCTACACCTTC.